The sequence of this T cell receptor (beta chain) was determined in a study of blood T cell repertoires in COVID-19. Study at large: COVID-19 samples collected from the United States, Italy and Spain covered acute and convalescent phases. PBMCs, B-cell-depleted T cells, or T cells provided the cDNA or gDNA that made up the material.

Per the study methods: Nucleated cell number was recorded as an estimate derived from reference gene primer amplification. Clones were sequenced by immunoSEQ multiplex PCR, and TCRdb holds only the in-frame ones, with some missing. V, J and clone size are taken as reported in that table, and D and trimming were inferred from the DNA itself. The data hold roughly 250,000 clones, with 75% to 85% observed a single time. With respect to this clone: Other DNA variants within this sample encode the same CDR3.

V dropped 0 bases and J dropped 0 bases, with 6 bases sitting between them. Germline V gives CDR1 SGHTA, CDR2 FQGNSA. The CDR3 runs 15 residues. The chain carries TRBV7-2 and TRBJ1-3; possible D gene TRBD1, 6 bases. This TCR was recovered from an older woman with acute or convalescent COVID-19. What was sequenced was peripheral blood. CDR3 in amino acids: CASSLAGGSGNTIYF. In DNA form, the CDR3 reads TGTGCCAGCAGCTTAGCAGGGGGCTCTGGAAACACCATATATTTT.